The clone carrying this TCR beta chain came up once. The V gene lost 2 bases and the J gene lost 4 bases, with 13 bases spanning the gap. CDR1 and CDR2 (germline): SGHVS, FQNEAQ. CDR3 length: 15 residues. The assay was immunoSEQ multiplex PCR, and TCRdb's table has in-frame clones only and misses some. Of 70,000 to 95,000 clones listed, 92% are singletons. These data are taken from a study of OX40 agonist ivuxolimab in advanced cancers. The chain joins TRBV7-8 to TRBJ2-3; a weak D match, TRBD2 (7 bases). This clonotype was obtained from an adult with an advanced solid tumor such as melanoma, head and neck, liver or kidney cancer. Sequencing used CD4+ or CD8+ T cells sorted from blood, obtained in a trial of the OX40 agonist ivuxolimab. CDR3 DNA: TGTGCCAGCAGCTTACGCGGGGGCGCAGCAGATACGCAGTATTTT. It codes for CASSLRGGAADTQYF.